The next 21 T cell receptor beta chains were all read from a single sample in a study of blood T cell repertoires in COVID-19. This table comes from immunoSEQ multiplex PCR, and its TCRdb copy is limited to in-frame clones, with some not included. This table has about 49,000 clones, 77% appearing once. Material: peripheral blood. The receptors derive from a man in his 70s with active or convalescent COVID-19.

This clone occurred a few times. The V and J genes are TRBV7-2 and TRBJ2-2; the match to TRBD2 covers 9 bases. This CDR3 contains 18 residues. Looked up from germline, CDR1 is SGHTA and CDR2 is FQGNSA. The V segment lost 1 base and the J segment 3 bases; nucleotides outside the gene matches: 9. The chain's CDR3 is CASSLGLAGPRDTGELFF. The CDR3 nucleotides are TGTGCCAGCAGCTTAGGCCTAGCGGGACCTAGGGACACCGGGGAGCTGTTTTTT.

The rearrangement links TRBV27 to TRBJ2-3, with no clear D. Trimming pared 6 bases from V and 8 bases from J, leaving 15 bases between. CDR1 is MNHEY, CDR2 SMNVEV, per germline (reference sequence). CDR3 length: 13 residues. The CDR3 loop reads CASSLTSLATQYF. The CDR3 DNA is TGTGCCAGCAGCCTCACCAGTTTAGCTACGCAGTATTTT.

As regards this clone: Mismatch with germline at one junction end may stem from a read error. The chain is built from TRBV30 and TRBJ1-1; 7 nucleotides align to TRBD1. The CDR3 is 15 residues long. Germline CDR1 GTSNPN, CDR2 SVGIG (reference sequence). CDR3: CAWRSGGGPNTEALF. DNA of the CDR3: TGTGCCTGGAGATCGGGAGGGGGCCCGAACACTGAAGCTTTATTT.

The chain employs TRBV7-2 and TRBJ2-7, with TRBD1 matching 8 bases. The CDR3 loop spans 14 amino acids. Trimming took 2 bases from V and 6 from J; bases not matched to a gene: 6. CDR1 and CDR2 (germline): SGHTA, FQGNSA. The CDR3 nucleotides are TGTGCCAGCAGCTTACGGACAGGGCGTGTCGAGCAGTACTTC. Translation gives CASSLRTGRVEQYF.

The chain uses TRBV5-1 and TRBJ2-7, with 13 bases that match TRBD2. Trimming removed 0 bases from V and 5 bases from J; junction bases left unmatched: 5. The CDR3 sequence is 16 residues long. CDR1 is SGHRS and CDR2 is YFSETQ in the germline V gene. The CDR3 region is CASSLALAGGSDEQYF. In nucleotides, the CDR3 is TGCGCCAGCAGCTTGGCACTAGCGGGAGGGTCGGACGAGCAGTACTTC.

This sequence joins TRBV6-1 and TRBJ2-1; 7 bases line up with TRBD2. Germline CDR1 is MNHNS and CDR2 is SASEGT. CDR3 length: 15 residues. The V gene end was trimmed by 0 bases and the J gene end by 8 bases; junction bases not matched to a gene: 7. The CDR3 reads CASSEAGGVSHEQFF. For the CDR3, the DNA is TGTGCCAGCAGTGAAGCGGGGGGGGTATCCCATGAGCAGTTCTTC.

The V gene is TRBV29-1, the J gene TRBJ1-1, with D tentatively TRBD1 (5 bases). This CDR3 region has 11 residues. V was cut by 4 bases and J by 6 bases, with 9 bases left in between. In germline, CDR1 is SQVTM, CDR2 ANQGSEA. In DNA, the CDR3 is TGCAGCGTTGTCAGGGTGGCTGAAGCTTTCTTT. Translation: CSVVRVAEAFF.

The V call is TRBV5-8, the J call TRBJ1-2; the D gene is possibly TRBD1 (5 bases). V was clipped by 0 bases and J by 5 bases, with 14 bases between them. This CDR3 has 15 residues. Per the germline V gene, CDR1 is SGHTS and CDR2 is YDEGEE. The CDR3 sequence is CASSLGRASSYGYTF. CDR3 DNA sequence: TGTGCCAGCAGCTTGGGCAGGGCGTCGTCATATGGCTACACCTTC. Looking up the rest from reference TRBV5-8 and TRBJ1-2 gives the full variable domain: EAGVTQSPTHLIKTRGQQATLRCSPISGHTSVYWYQQALGLGLQFLLWYDEGEERNRGNFPPRFSGRQFPNYSSELNVNALELEDSALYLCASSLGRASSYGYTFGSGTRLTVV.

The chain links TRBV2 to TRBJ2-5, with D perhaps TRBD1 (5 bases). From germline, CDR1 is SNHLY and CDR2 FYNNEI. V lost 4 bases and J lost 4, with 16 bases in between. The CDR3 is made up of 15 amino acids. The CDR3 DNA is TGTGCCAGCAGTGGGGTAGGGCAGGGCGGAGAGACCCAGTACTTC. This gives the protein CASSGVGQGGETQYF. Full variable domain (missing parts from reference TRBV2 and TRBJ2-5): EPEVTQTPSHQVTQMGQEVILRCVPISNHLYFYWYRQILGQKVEFLVSFYNNEISEKSEIFDDQFSVERPDGSNFTLKIRSTKLEDSAMYFCASSGVGQGGETQYFGPGTRLLVL.

The chain couples TRBV11-3 to TRBJ2-3, with D uncertain. The V gene's germline CDR1 is SGHNT and CDR2 YENEEA. Trimming removed 7 bases from V and 7 bases from J, with 12 bases in between. The CDR3 runs to 12 residues. As DNA, the CDR3 is TGTGCCAGCACCGATACACATAATACGCAGTATTTT. As protein: CASTDTHNTQYF. Full variable domain (remainder filled in from reference TRBV11-3 and TRBJ2-3): EAGVVQSPRYKIIEKKQPVAFWCNPISGHNTLYWYLQNLGQGPELLIRYENEEAVDDSQLPKDRFSAERLKGVDSTLKIQPAELGDSAVYLCASTDTHNTQYFGPGTRLTVL.

A remark on this clone: Other DNA sequences from this sample encode an identical CDR3 as well. V usage is TRBV7-2 and J usage is TRBJ2-1; 7 positions match TRBD2. V shed 2 bases, J shed 4 bases, and the junction held 5 bases outside the gene matches. Germline CDR1 SGHTA, CDR2 FQGNSA. This CDR3 contains 15 residues. This CDR3 reads CASSLSSGAYNEQFF. CDR3 in DNA: TGTGCCAGCAGCTTAAGCAGCGGGGCTTACAATGAGCAGTTCTTC.

This clone was picked up a small number of times. This chain links TRBV5-6 with TRBJ1-1, with D hard to call. CDR1 is SGHDT, CDR2 YYEEEE, per germline. This CDR3 region has 14 residues. V gave up 7 bases and J gave up 1 base, with 14 bases separating them. CDR3 amino acids: CASCYSIWNTEAFF. The CDR3 nucleotides read TGTGCCAGCTGTTACAGTATCTGGAACACTGAAGCTTTCTTT.

The chain joins TRBV19 to TRBJ2-6; 8 bases match TRBD1. The trim removed 1 base at V and 4 bases at J, leaving 6 bases unmatched. Germline V lookup: CDR1 LNHDA, CDR2 SQIVND (reference sequence). This CDR3 contains 17 residues. The CDR3 loop reads CASSIGQGATGANVLTF. CDR3 DNA sequence: TGTGCCAGTAGTATAGGGCAGGGGGCTACCGGGGCCAACGTCCTGACTTTC.

The chain carries TRBV5-1 and TRBJ1-1; D remains unclear. With 4 bases removed from V and 2 bases from J, the gap between germline ends came to 9 bases. Per the germline V gene, CDR1 is SGHRS and CDR2 is YFSETQ. The CDR3 loop spans 13 amino acids. CDR3 region: CASSLLFNTEAFF. The CDR3 DNA reads as TGCGCCAGCAGCCTCCTGTTTAACACTGAAGCTTTCTTT. Filled out from reference TRBV5-1 and TRBJ1-1, the complete variable domain reads KAGVTQTPRYLIKTRGQQVTLSCSPISGHRSVSWYQQTPGQGLQFLFEYFSETQRNKGNFPGRFSGRQFSNSRSEMNVSTLELGDSALYLCASSLLFNTEAFFGQGTRLTVV.

The chain links TRBV29-1 to TRBJ2-1; D gene unclear. Germline-derived CDR1 and CDR2 are SQVTM and ANQGSEA. The ends were cut back, 4 bases at V and 8 bases at J, with 6 bases in the middle. The CDR3 runs 10 residues. CDR3 in amino acids: CSVARDEQFF. The CDR3 DNA reads as TGCAGCGTTGCACGGGATGAGCAGTTCTTC.

A few counts support this clone. The rearrangement uses TRBV2 and TRBJ1-1; D not certain. The CDR3 has 14 amino acids. CDR1 is SNHLY and CDR2 is FYNNEI in the germline V gene. V was trimmed by 2 bases and J by 4 bases, leaving 11 bases between them. The CDR3 DNA reads TGTGCCAGCAGTGAAACGGCAGGAAGCACTGAAGCTTTCTTT. Translation: CASSETAGSTEAFF. The whole variable domain, filled in from reference TRBV2 and TRBJ1-1, reads EPEVTQTPSHQVTQMGQEVILRCVPISNHLYFYWYRQILGQKVEFLVSFYNNEISEKSEIFDDQFSVERPDGSNFTLKIRSTKLEDSAMYFCASSETAGSTEAFFGQGTRLTVV.

The J gene is TRBJ1-2, the V gene TRBV5-1, with TRBD1 matching 7 bases. The CDR3 runs 14 residues. Germline loops: CDR1 SGHRS, CDR2 YFSETQ. J lost 9 bases, V lost 4 bases, and 12 bases had no gene match. The CDR3 here is CASSRIEGAPSYTF. The CDR3 DNA follows: TGCGCCAGCAGCCGAATTGAGGGGGCGCCGAGCTACACCTTC.

The genes are TRBV5-5 and TRBJ2-3; TRBD2 is a possible D gene (7 bases). The V gene lost 0 bases and the J gene lost 4 bases, with 18 bases spanning the gap. The length of the CDR3 is 17 residues. CDR1 is SGHKS, CDR2 YYEKEE, per germline (reference sequence). The CDR3 loop is CASSLDGGAPFADTQYF. CDR3 DNA sequence: TGTGCCAGCAGCTTGGATGGGGGGGCCCCCTTTGCAGATACGCAGTATTTT.

The chain recombines TRBV5-1 with TRBJ2-1; D perhaps matches TRBD1 (6 bases). This CDR3 has 14 residues. Trimming took off 5 bases at V and 4 bases at J, with 13 bases between the two ends. Germline V CDR1 and CDR2: SGHRS, YFSETQ. DNA for the CDR3: TGCGCCAGCAGAACCCAGGGGAGATACAATGAGCAGTTCTTC. It translates to CASRTQGRYNEQFF.

The V gene is TRBV7-2, the J gene TRBJ1-1; 8 positions agree with TRBD1. The germline CDR1 and CDR2 sequences are SGHTA and FQGNSA. The trim removed 5 bases at V and 5 bases at J, leaving 4 bases unmatched. CDR3 size: 13 residues. Written as DNA, the CDR3 is TGTGCCAGCAGCAGCCAGGGGGCGACTGAAGCTTTCTTT. Its translation is CASSSQGATEAFF.

This chain joins TRBV28 and TRBJ1-5; TRBD1 might be the D (5 bases). CDR3 length equals 12 residues. V was cut by 6 bases and J by 7 bases, with 10 bases left in between. CDR1 and CDR2 (germline): MDHEN, SYDVKM. CDR3 sequence reads: CASSQGTQPQHF. The CDR3 nucleotides are TGTGCCAGCAGCCAGGGCACCCAGCCCCAGCATTTT. Looking up the rest from reference TRBV28 and TRBJ1-5 gives the full variable domain: DVKVTQSSRYLVKRTGEKVFLECVQDMDHENMFWYRQDPGLGLRLIYFSYDVKMKEKGDIPEGYSVSREKKERFSLILESASTNQTSMYLCASSQGTQPQHFGDGTRLSIL.